The next 19 T cell receptor beta chains were all read from a single sample in a study of human T cells and chemical hapten exposure. One entry per CDR3 protein, called by TCRdb with MiXCR from the RACE reads. The data contain about 70,000 distinct CDR3 sequences, about 9.4% of them singletons. Noted time point: patch test 1, 2 weeks after DPC sensitization. Regarding treatment: therapeutic diphenylcyclopropenone sensitization with weekly scalp DPC. The material was whole blood, obtained in connection with sensitization to the hapten diphenylcyclopropenone (DPC). The receptors were gathered from a woman between 35 and 50 years old with alopecia areata. Some clones in this sample may be carry-over from other donors' samples.

This clonotype was counted between two and nine times. CDR3 sequence: CASSFVADTEAFF. The CDR3 nucleotides read TGTGCCAGCAGTTTCGTCGCCGACACTGAAGCTTTCTTT. The V call is TRBV7-9, the J call TRBJ1-1; D not certain. Between the trimmed V and J ends, which lost 6 bases and 3 bases, there was a span of 11 bases. The CDR3 spans 13 residues. Germline CDR1 is SEHNR and CDR2 is FQNEAQ (reference sequence).

Ten or more counts support this clonotype. The rearrangement uses TRBV10-3 and TRBJ2-1; TRBD2 aligns across 10 bases. Germline assignment: CDR1 ENHRY and CDR2 SYGVKD. V shed 7 bases, J shed 2 bases, and the junction held 5 bases outside the gene matches. CDR3 size: 15 residues. CDR3 DNA sequence: TGTGCCATCACGGCGCTAGCGGGGGCCTACAATGAGCAGTTCTTC. This translates into CAITALAGAYNEQFF.

V gene TRBV3-1 combines with J gene TRBJ2-7; D could derive from TRBD1 or TRBD2 (7 bases each). Deletions cut 5 bases from V and 5 bases from J, with 13 bases between. Germline CDR1 reads LGHDT; CDR2 reads YNNKEL (reference sequence). The CDR3 is 13 residues long. CDR3 coding DNA: TGTGCCAGCAGCAACAGGGGAGGGGACGAGCAGTACTTC. Protein sequence: CASSNRGGDEQYF.

This clonotype was observed a handful of times. The rearrangement uses TRBV7-2 and TRBJ2-1; the match to TRBD2 covers 7 bases. CDR1 SGHTA and CDR2 FQGNSA come from the germline V gene. Trimming removed 7 bases from V and 2 bases from J; junction bases left unmatched: 5. The CDR3 is 14 residues long. This CDR3 is CASTLAPTYNEQFF. The CDR3 DNA reads TGTGCCAGCACACTAGCGCCAACCTACAATGAGCAGTTCTTC. Supplemented by reference TRBV7-2 and TRBJ2-1, the full variable domain reads GAGVSQSPSNKVTEKGKDVELRCDPISGHTALYWYRQSLGQGLEFLIYFQGNSAPDKSGLPSDRFSAERTGGSVSTLTIQRTQQEDSAVYLCASTLAPTYNEQFFGPGTRLTVL.

This clonotype was picked up many times. The J gene is TRBJ2-7, the V gene TRBV9; D is perhaps TRBD1 (6 bases). CDR3 size: 15 residues. Per the germline V gene, CDR1 is SGDLS and CDR2 is YYNGEE. Trimming removed 5 bases at V and 7 bases at J, with 22 bases between. CDR3 protein: CASSERGMASSEQYF. For the CDR3, the DNA is TGTGCCAGCAGTGAAAGGGGGATGGCCTCATCTGAGCAGTACTTC.

This clonotype was seen a few times. This chain uses TRBV2 with TRBJ2-1; 13 positions agree with TRBD2. The CDR3 loop spans 21 amino acids. Germline CDR1 reads SNHLY; CDR2 reads FYNNEI. V gave up 2 bases and J gave up 0 bases; unmatched junction bases: 13. In DNA, the CDR3 is TGTGCCAGCAGTGAACCCCAGGGGACGACTAGCGGGGGGAGCTCCTACAATGAGCAGTTCTTC. Its translation is CASSEPQGTTSGGSSYNEQFF. The whole variable domain, filled in from reference TRBV2 and TRBJ2-1, reads EPEVTQTPSHQVTQMGQEVILRCVPISNHLYFYWYRQILGQKVEFLVSFYNNEISEKSEIFDDQFSVERPDGSNFTLKIRSTKLEDSAMYFCASSEPQGTTSGGSSYNEQFFGPGTRLTVL.

This clonotype was counted ten times or more. V gene TRBV6-1 combines with J gene TRBJ1-5; D is ambiguous. There are 19 residues in the CDR3. Trimming removed 5 bases at V and 1 base at J, with 24 bases between. The germline CDR1 and CDR2 sequences are MNHNS and SASEGT. CDR3 sequence: CASSMGEGSGIGSNQPQHF. CDR3 bases: TGTGCCAGCAGTATGGGTGAGGGATCGGGTATCGGGAGCAATCAGCCCCAGCATTTT.

This clonotype appeared many times. V gene TRBV28 combines with J gene TRBJ2-5, with 7 bases aligning to TRBD2. This CDR3 comprises 13 residues. The ends lost 2 bases at V and 7 bases at J; junction bases unmatched: 4. Germline loops: CDR1 MDHEN, CDR2 SYDVKM. CDR3 DNA: TGTGCCAGCAGTTTAACGGGGGGTTGGACCCAGTACTTC. Amino acids: CASSLTGGWTQYF.

The chain joins TRBV2 to TRBJ2-3, with 11 nucleotides matching TRBD2. Germline V CDR1 and CDR2: SNHLY, FYNNEI. This CDR3 is 16 amino acids long. The V and J ends lost 10 bases and 3 bases, in that order; junction bases with no gene match: 12. The CDR3 here is CATVLLTSGVTDTQYF. The CDR3 DNA reads as TGTGCCACCGTCCTGCTGACTAGCGGGGTTACAGATACGCAGTATTTT.

This clonotype was seen ten or more times. The chain links TRBV28 to TRBJ2-6; maybe TRBD1 (5 bases). Germline V CDR1 and CDR2: MDHEN, SYDVKM. Trimming cost V 2 bases and J 2 bases, with 7 bases left between them. This CDR3 is 15 amino acids long. The CDR3 DNA reads as TGTGCCAGCAGTTTAGAAGGGGCTGGGGCCAACGTCCTGACTTTC. Its protein product is CASSLEGAGANVLTF. Full variable domain (missing parts from reference TRBV28 and TRBJ2-6): DVKVTQSSRYLVKRTGEKVFLECVQDMDHENMFWYRQDPGLGLRLIYFSYDVKMKEKGDIPEGYSVSREKKERFSLILESASTNQTSMYLCASSLEGAGANVLTFGAGSRLTVL.

This clonotype has a handful of counts. The V gene is TRBV5-4, the J gene TRBJ2-2; 8 nucleotides line up with TRBD2. The CDR3 runs to 15 residues. The J segment lost 4 bases and the V segment lost 3 bases, leaving 5 bases of the junction unmatched. Germline V lookup: CDR1 SGHNT, CDR2 YYREEE (reference sequence). Here the CDR3 reads CASSSGTRITGELFF. Here the CDR3 DNA reads TGTGCCAGCAGCTCCGGGACTAGAATCACCGGGGAGCTGTTTTTT.

This clonotype came up many times. This chain links TRBV7-3 with TRBJ1-3, with a weak D call TRBD1 (6 bases). Trimming shortened V by 5 bases and J by 0 bases, and 11 bases separated the two germline ends. This CDR3 spans 15 amino acids. The germline gives CDR1 SGHTA, CDR2 FQGTGA. DNA for the CDR3: TGTGCCAGCAGCCGGGACACCGACTCTGGAAACACCATATATTTT. It codes for CASSRDTDSGNTIYF. The variable domain in full, with the rest retrieved from reference TRBV7-3 and TRBJ1-3, is GAGVSQTPSNKVTEKGKYVELRCDPISGHTALYWYRQSLGQGPEFLIYFQGTGAADDSGLPNDRFFAVRPEGSVSTLKIQRTERGDSAVYLCASSRDTDSGNTIYFGEGSWLTVV.

This clonotype was counted between two and nine times. V is TRBV12-3 or TRBV12-4 and J is TRBJ2-5, with 15 bases that match TRBD2. V trimming: 3 bases; J trimming: 5 bases; junction bases outside the gene matches: 7. The CDR3 covers 17 residues. The CDR3 reads CASSFGLAGGHAETQYF. The DNA for the CDR3 is TGTGCCAGCAGTTTTGGACTAGCGGGGGGGCACGCGGAGACCCAGTACTTC.

This clonotype has only a few counts. V and J are TRBV4-2 and TRBJ1-1; 9 bases are shared with TRBD1. CDR3 size: 17 residues. Germline-derived CDR1 and CDR2 are LGHNA and YNFKEQ. The trim removed 0 bases at V and 5 bases at J, leaving 10 bases unmatched. The CDR3 spells CASSQDPETGGWTEAFF. The CDR3 nucleotides read TGTGCCAGCAGCCAAGATCCTGAGACAGGGGGTTGGACTGAAGCTTTCTTT.

The J gene is TRBJ2-2, the V gene TRBV6-2 or TRBV6-3; 9 bases fit TRBD1. After removal of 9 bases from V and 4 bases from J, the junction contained 6 bases not matched to a gene. The CDR3 is 14 amino acids. CDR1 and CDR2 (germline): MNHEY, SVGEGT. This CDR3 reads CASKGQGSTGELFF. The DNA of the CDR3 is TGTGCCAGTAAAGGACAGGGGAGCACCGGGGAGCTGTTTTTT.

The chain has TRBV18 and TRBJ2-5, with D possibly matching TRBD2 (5 bases). V was pared by 2 bases and J by 5 bases, with 15 bases between. CDR1 KGHSH and CDR2 LQKENI come from the germline V gene. The CDR3 extends over 15 amino acids. CDR3 region: CASSPNPQRGETQYF. CDR3 coding DNA: TGTGCCAGCTCACCAAATCCACAGAGAGGGGAGACCCAGTACTTC.

This clonotype has more than one count but fewer than ten. For the CDR3, the DNA is TGTGCCAGCAGCCCCCCGGACAGGGGGGCCGGGGAGCTGTTTTTT. Its protein is CASSPPDRGAGELFF. The chain joins TRBV11-2 to TRBJ2-2, with TRBD1 identical over 10 bases. The trim removed 5 bases at V and 6 bases at J, leaving 6 bases unmatched. Germline V gene sequence: CDR1 SGHAT, CDR2 FQNNGV. The CDR3 is 15 amino acids.

The rearrangement uses TRBV6-5 and TRBJ1-5; D gene uncertain. V was pared by 6 bases and J by 4 bases, with 13 bases between. Per germline, CDR1 MNHEY and CDR2 SVGAGI. The CDR3 has 14 amino acids. CDR3 DNA sequence: TGTGCCAGCAGCCTATCAGCCACTAATCAGCCCCAGCATTTT. It specifies CASSLSATNQPQHF.

The table lists this clonotype with a few counts. The J gene is TRBJ2-7, the V gene TRBV6-5; D not resolved. Germline CDR1 and CDR2: MNHEY and SVGAGI. Deletions cut 8 bases from V and 0 bases from J, with 8 bases between. The CDR3 covers 12 residues. This CDR3 reads CASGRSSYEQYF. For the CDR3, the DNA is TGTGCCAGCGGAAGGAGCTCCTACGAGCAGTACTTC.